The 27 T cell receptor beta chains below all came from one sample that was sequenced in a study of CD8+ T cells in alopecia areata (dated by TCRdb to the late 2010s). Library method: the immunoSEQ multiplex PCR assay. For TCR sequencing, RNA was extracted from every sample and reverse transcribed into cDNA to serve as template. The table comes from immuneACCESS by way of TCRdb, which keeps in-frame sequences with V and J called. Part of the clones is missing from these tables; in studies checked, under half for an unresolved V gene and the rest for unknown reasons. The sample yields tens of thousands of clones; 60% were counted once. Of the sample, around a sixth falls within the top ten clones. In light of the paper, this sample's time point label describes: baseline before oral tofacitinib. The material was CD8+ T cells sorted from blood, obtained at week 0. These receptors originate from a human donor with alopecia areata.

This clone was found once. The chain employs TRBV2 and TRBJ2-2; the match to TRBD1 covers 9 bases. The CDR3 length is 14 residues. Germline CDR1 and CDR2: SNHLY and FYNNEI. J gave up 5 bases and V 7 bases, and 5 bases lay outside the gene matches. DNA for the CDR3: TGTGCCAGCATTGACAGGGGGTTGACCGGGGAGCTGTTTTTT. Translation gives CASIDRGLTGELFF.

The chain couples TRBV14 to TRBJ2-1; TRBD2 matches at 8 bases. There are 14 residues in the CDR3. The ends lost 2 bases at V and 4 bases at J; junction bases unmatched: 1. In germline, CDR1 is SGHDN, CDR2 FVKESK. The CDR3 here is CASSQLAGYNEQFF. The CDR3 DNA reads as TGTGCCAGCAGCCAACTAGCGGGTTACAATGAGCAGTTCTTC.

The V call is TRBV30, the J call TRBJ1-1; the match to TRBD1 covers 8 bases. CDR3 size: 12 residues. Germline values: CDR1 GTSNPN, CDR2 SVGIG (reference sequence). Germline trimming cut 5 bases from V and 1 base from J; bases unmatched to any gene: 0. The CDR3 protein is CAWGQGNTEAFF. Here the CDR3 DNA reads TGTGCCTGGGGACAGGGGAACACTGAAGCTTTCTTT. The full variable domain, with the rest looked up from reference TRBV30 and TRBJ1-1, is SQTIHQWPATLVQPVGSPLSLECTVEGTSNPNLYWYRQAAGRGLQLLFYSVGIGQISSEVPQNLSASRPQDRQFILSSKKLLLSDSGFYLCAWGQGNTEAFFGQGTRLTVV.

V gene TRBV29-1 combines with J gene TRBJ2-1; D not certain. CDR1 is SQVTM, CDR2 ANQGSEA, per germline. The CDR3 totals 16 residues. With 1 base removed from V and 0 bases from J, the gap between germline ends came to 13 bases. The CDR3 region has the DNA TGCAGCGTTGAAGTGGAACAGTTTCTCTCCTACAATGAGCAGTTCTTC. Protein product: CSVEVEQFLSYNEQFF.

The chain recombines TRBV9 with TRBJ2-3, with D possibly being TRBD2 (5 bases). The germline V and J ends were trimmed by 0 bases and 3 bases, with 11 bases remaining between them. The germline V gene has CDR1 SGDLS and CDR2 YYNGEE. The CDR3 covers 15 residues. The CDR3 nucleotides are TGTGCCAGCAGCGTAGGTGGGAGTAGTACAGATACGCAGTATTTT. Protein sequence: CASSVGGSSTDTQYF.

This clone has just a few counts. The chain joins TRBV4-3 to TRBJ1-2, with D tentatively TRBD1 (6 bases). Trimming stripped 0 bases from V and 2 bases from J, with 19 bases between. The CDR3 contains 18 residues. CDR1 and CDR2 (germline): LGHNA, YSLEER. The CDR3 is CASSQDGLSGRGNYGYTF. The DNA of the CDR3 is TGCGCCAGCAGCCAAGACGGACTGAGCGGCAGGGGCAACTATGGCTACACCTTC.

The chain has TRBV9 and TRBJ1-6; 7 bases fit TRBD1. The CDR3 is made up of 16 amino acids. Germline trimming cut 2 bases from V and 7 bases from J; bases unmatched to any gene: 9. CDR1 is SGDLS and CDR2 is YYNGEE in the germline V gene. CDR3 sequence reads: CASSVSGTARNSPLHF. Here the CDR3 DNA reads TGTGCCAGCAGCGTCTCCGGGACAGCGCGAAATTCACCCCTCCACTTT. Supplemented by reference TRBV9 and TRBJ1-6, the full variable domain reads DSGVTQTPKHLITATGQRVTLRCSPRSGDLSVYWYQQSLDQGLQFLIQYYNGEERAKGNILERFSAQQFPDLHSELNLSSLELGDSALYFCASSVSGTARNSPLHFGNGTRLTVT.

The chain is built from TRBV28 and TRBJ1-5; unclear D gene. Germline loops: CDR1 MDHEN, CDR2 SYDVKM. This CDR3 has 16 residues. Trimming took 3 bases from V and 5 from J, leaving 17 bases between them. The CDR3 DNA follows: TGTGCCAGCAGTTTCTTAGGACTAAGGACGGATCAGCCCCAGCATTTT. Translated, it gives CASSFLGLRTDQPQHF.

This chain joins TRBV5-1 and TRBJ2-1; 7 nucleotides align to TRBD2. This CDR3 is 18 amino acids long. J lost 1 base, V lost 4 bases, and 14 bases had no gene match. CDR1 and CDR2 from the germline V gene are SGHRS and YFSETQ. The CDR3 region is CASSPSGGGAGSYNEQFF. DNA for the CDR3: TGCGCCAGCAGCCCATCTGGGGGGGGTGCTGGGTCCTACAATGAGCAGTTCTTC.

J is TRBJ1-2 and V is TRBV29-1, with unresolved D. Trimming took 6 bases from V and 7 from J, leaving 27 bases between them. CDR3 size: 16 residues. Per germline, CDR1 SQVTM and CDR2 ANQGSEA. As DNA, the CDR3 is TGCAGCGTCATAACTCCCCGGCAAATTGGTCTGACTGGCTACACCTTC. Protein sequence: CSVITPRQIGLTGYTF. The whole variable domain, remainder taken from reference TRBV29-1 and TRBJ1-2, is SAVISQKPSRDICQRGTSLTIQCQVDSQVTMMFWYRQQPGQSLTLIATANQGSEATYESGFVIDKFPISRPNLTFSTLTVSNMSPEDSSIYLCSVITPRQIGLTGYTFGSGTRLTVV.

The V gene is TRBV9, the J gene TRBJ2-5; D unresolved. Deletions cut 3 bases from V and 5 bases from J, with 14 bases between. Germline lookup yields CDR1 SGDLS and CDR2 YYNGEE. The CDR3 is 14 amino acids. CDR3 sequence: CASSGENSQETQYF. The CDR3 DNA follows: TGTGCCAGCAGCGGGGAAAACAGTCAGGAGACCCAGTACTTC.

The V call is TRBV29-1, the J call TRBJ2-7, with D tentatively TRBD1 or TRBD2 (6 bases each). CDR3 length: 12 amino acids. Germline-derived CDR1 and CDR2 are SQVTM and ANQGSEA. The V end was cut by 7 bases, the J end by 3 bases, with 13 bases between. The CDR3 region is CSAQGGHYEQYF. CDR3 coding DNA: TGCAGCGCCCAAGGGGGGCACTACGAGCAGTACTTC.

The gene calls are TRBV7-8 and TRBJ2-7; TRBD2 aligns across 13 bases. CDR3 size: 16 residues. The trim removed 5 bases at V and 2 bases at J, leaving 6 bases unmatched. Looked up from germline, CDR1 is SGHVS and CDR2 is FQNEAQ. The CDR3 protein is CASSLGTSGATYEQYF. DNA for the CDR3: TGTGCCAGCAGCCTGGGGACTAGCGGGGCAACCTACGAGCAGTACTTC.

This clone was seen a few times. The chain has TRBV13 and TRBJ1-1; perhaps TRBD1 as D (5 bases). The CDR3 is 12 residues long. Trimming cost V 0 bases and J 8 bases, with 7 bases left between them. CDR1 and CDR2 from the germline V gene are PRHDT and FYEKMQ (reference sequence). The CDR3 loop reads CASSLGWGEAFF. Here the CDR3 DNA reads TGTGCCAGCAGCTTAGGCTGGGGCGAAGCTTTCTTT. The full variable domain, rest sourced from reference TRBV13 and TRBJ1-1, is AAGVIQSPRHLIKEKRETATLKCYPIPRHDTVYWYQQGPGQDPQFLISFYEKMQSDKGSIPDRFSAQQFSDYHSELNMSSLELGDSALYFCASSLGWGEAFFGQGTRLTVV.

This chain joins TRBV15 and TRBJ2-5; 7 bases map to TRBD2. With V trimmed by 0 bases and J by 3 bases, 4 bases remained unmatched. The CDR3 has 15 residues. Germline V gene sequence: CDR1 LNHNV, CDR2 YYDKDF (reference sequence). CDR3: CATSREGGVEETQYF. The CDR3, as DNA: TGTGCCACCAGCAGAGAGGGAGGGGTAGAAGAGACCCAGTACTTC.

The rearrangement links TRBV30 to TRBJ2-2; D is unclear. The CDR3 totals 12 residues. V lost 3 bases and J 5 bases, leaving 7 bases between the germline ends. Germline V gene lookup returns CDR1 GTSNPN and CDR2 SVGIG (reference sequence). In DNA, the CDR3 is TGTGCCTGGAGCGGATTGACCGGGGAGCTGTTTTTT. As protein: CAWSGLTGELFF.

The chain combines TRBV7-9 with TRBJ2-7, with a possible D match to TRBD1 (5 bases). The ends were cut back, 4 bases at V and 3 bases at J, with 7 bases in the middle. CDR3 size: 12 residues. Germline lookup yields CDR1 SEHNR and CDR2 FQNEAQ (reference sequence). DNA for the CDR3: TGTGCCAGCAGCTGGACATTCTACGAGCAGTACTTC. This sequence encodes CASSWTFYEQYF.

This clone has only a few counts. J is TRBJ2-7 and V is TRBV5-4; possible D gene TRBD1, 7 bases. Trimming stripped 3 bases from V and 2 bases from J, with 12 bases between. From germline, CDR1 is SGHNT and CDR2 YYREEE (reference sequence). The CDR3 totals 14 residues. The CDR3 sequence is CASSWGDSPYEQYF. The CDR3 region has the DNA TGTGCCAGCAGCTGGGGGGACAGCCCCTACGAGCAGTACTTC.

The chain recombines TRBV6-5 with TRBJ1-2; possible D gene TRBD1, 6 bases. The germline CDR1 and CDR2 sequences are MNHEY and SVGAGI. The V gene lost 6 bases and the J gene lost 7 bases, with 15 bases spanning the gap. The CDR3 contains 13 residues. CDR3: CASSPLGGSGYTF. The CDR3 DNA follows: TGTGCCAGCAGCCCACTTGGGGGCTCTGGCTACACCTTC.

V is TRBV30 and J is TRBJ1-1; D gene ambiguous. Per germline, CDR1 GTSNPN and CDR2 SVGIG (reference sequence). Trimming shortened V by 0 bases and J by 0 bases, and 2 bases separated the two germline ends. This CDR3 is built from 12 residues. CDR3 residues: CAWSVLNTEAFF. CDR3 in DNA: TGTGCCTGGAGTGTGTTGAACACTGAAGCTTTCTTT.

The rearrangement uses TRBV28 and TRBJ2-7, with a possible D match to TRBD1 (5 bases). Trimming shortened V by 7 bases and J by 2 bases, and 18 bases separated the two germline ends. Germline CDR1 and CDR2: MDHEN and SYDVKM. The CDR3 runs to 15 residues. The CDR3 coding sequence is TGTGCCAGCACCATTGAAGGCCAGGGTACCTACGAGCAGTACTTC. Its translation: CASTIEGQGTYEQYF.

The chain is built from TRBV19 and TRBJ1-5; the match to TRBD1 covers 8 bases. Germline V gene data show CDR1 as LNHDA and CDR2 as SQIVND (reference sequence). V shed 3 bases, J shed 3 bases, and the junction held 7 bases outside the gene matches. The CDR3 totals 16 residues. The CDR3 is CASSISTGAVNQPQHF. CDR3 DNA sequence: TGTGCCAGTAGTATCTCGACAGGGGCGGTCAATCAGCCCCAGCATTTT.

The rearrangement joins TRBV4-3 to TRBJ2-7; D is perhaps TRBD1 or TRBD2 (5 bases each). Trimming cost V 0 bases and J 3 bases, with 12 bases left between them. The CDR3 extends over 15 amino acids. Germline V lookup: CDR1 LGHNA, CDR2 YSLEER. The DNA of the CDR3 is TGCGCCAGCAGCCAAGAGGGCACAGGAGGCTACGAGCAGTACTTC. Amino acids: CASSQEGTGGYEQYF.

This clone was observed a handful of times. The V call is TRBV28, the J call TRBJ2-7; D call uncertain. The germline gives CDR1 MDHEN, CDR2 SYDVKM. V dropped 6 bases and J dropped 0 bases, with 15 bases sitting between them. The CDR3 sequence is 15 residues long. CDR3: CASSPFDLSSYEQYF. The CDR3 DNA reads as TGTGCCAGCAGCCCATTTGACCTGAGCTCCTACGAGCAGTACTTC.

The CDR3 nucleotides read TGTGCCAGCAGCACCGGGACTAGCGACTCCTACGAGCAGTACTTC. This encodes CASSTGTSDSYEQYF. V is TRBV7-2 and J is TRBJ2-7, with TRBD2 matching 10 bases. Losses at the gene ends were 5 bases for V and 0 bases for J; bases not matched to a gene: 4. The CDR3 consists of 15 residues. Per germline, CDR1 SGHTA and CDR2 FQGNSA.

The chain carries TRBV5-1 and TRBJ2-5; the match to TRBD1 covers 8 bases. The CDR3 totals 15 residues. The V segment lost 4 bases and the J segment 5 bases; nucleotides outside the gene matches: 10. Germline lookup yields CDR1 SGHRS and CDR2 YFSETQ. The CDR3 reads CASSPFETGAETQYF. DNA for the CDR3: TGCGCCAGCAGCCCGTTTGAGACAGGGGCGGAGACCCAGTACTTC.

This clone has more than one count but fewer than ten. This chain connects TRBV27 to TRBJ2-1; 11 bases match TRBD2. The CDR3 consists of 14 residues. Germline V gene data show CDR1 as MNHEY and CDR2 as SMNVEV (reference sequence). The V segment lost 5 bases and the J segment 7 bases; nucleotides outside the gene matches: 4. CDR3 sequence: CASSRSSGRNEQFF. CDR3 DNA sequence: TGTGCCAGCAGTCGATCTAGCGGGAGGAATGAGCAGTTCTTC.